The 19 T cell receptor beta chains below come from one sample, sequenced in a study of blood T cell repertoires in COVID-19. The data were produced by immunoSEQ multiplex PCR, yet TCRdb's version contains in-frame clones alone and is incomplete. The data show 250,000 to 300,000 clones, 81% seen once. Input material: peripheral blood. The receptors here all came from a woman in her sixties or seventies with active or convalescent COVID-19.

The V gene is TRBV15, the J gene TRBJ2-3; 10 bases are shared with TRBD2. The germline V gene encodes CDR1 LNHNV and CDR2 YYDKDF (reference sequence). The trim removed 1 base at V and 5 bases at J, leaving 15 bases unmatched. The CDR3 runs to 19 residues. This CDR3 is CATSRGPPERGGQIDTQYF. Written as DNA, the CDR3 is TGTGCCACCAGCAGAGGTCCTCCGGAGCGGGGGGGGCAAATAGATACGCAGTATTTT.

The chain carries TRBV6-6 and TRBJ1-3; D may be TRBD1 (5 bases). V was trimmed by 0 bases and J by 2 bases, leaving 11 bases between them. Germline values: CDR1 MNHNY, CDR2 SVGAGI (reference sequence). The CDR3 runs to 16 residues. CDR3 DNA sequence: TGTGCCAGCAGTTACTCGGGGGGAGAACCTGGAAACACCATATATTTT. Protein: CASSYSGGEPGNTIYF.

The chain has TRBV29-1 and TRBJ1-2, with D possibly TRBD1 on 5 matching bases. The CDR3 extends over 13 amino acids. Trimming left V 0 bases short and J 8 bases short, with 13 bases between. Germline loops: CDR1 SQVTM, CDR2 ANQGSEA. Here the CDR3 DNA reads TGCAGCGTTGAAGATGATGTACGGGGGGGCTACACCTTC. Translation gives CSVEDDVRGGYTF.

CDR3 in DNA: TGTGCCAGCAGCTTAACGGGGACATATAACTATGGCTACACCTTC. This codes for CASSLTGTYNYGYTF. The genes are TRBV13 and TRBJ1-2; D possibly corresponds to TRBD1 (6 bases). Trimming pared 2 bases from V and 1 base from J, leaving 11 bases between. Germline CDR1 PRHDT, CDR2 FYEKMQ (reference sequence). The CDR3 extends over 15 amino acids.

The V and J genes are TRBV15 and TRBJ1-1; possibly TRBD1 for D (6 bases). Looked up from germline, CDR1 is LNHNV and CDR2 is YYDKDF (reference sequence). The CDR3 is 14 residues long. V lost 0 bases, J lost 5 bases, and 10 bases lay in between. In DNA, the CDR3 is TGTGCCACCAGCAGAGAGACAGGTTGGACTGAAGCTTTCTTT. This sequence encodes CATSRETGWTEAFF.

The chain joins TRBV27 to TRBJ2-7; 7 bases agree with TRBD1. This CDR3 has 13 amino acids. With V trimmed by 4 bases and J by 2 bases, 2 bases remained unmatched. In germline, CDR1 is MNHEY, CDR2 SMNVEV (reference sequence). The CDR3 sequence is CASSWTGAYEQYF. For the CDR3, the DNA is TGTGCCAGCAGTTGGACAGGAGCCTACGAGCAGTACTTC.

The chain links TRBV12-5 to TRBJ2-7; 9 bases match TRBD1. CDR1 and CDR2 (germline): LGHNT, FRNRAP. The V gene end was trimmed by 11 bases and the J gene end by 2 bases; junction bases not matched to a gene: 4. The CDR3 has 12 residues. The CDR3 region is CAGGDRAYEQYF. CDR3 nucleotide sequence: TGTGCTGGGGGGGACAGGGCCTACGAGCAGTACTTC.

The CDR3 DNA is TGTGCCAGCAGCTTAGGATCGGCAGGGGGCTTGGATACGCAGTATTTT. It translates to CASSLGSAGGLDTQYF. The genes are TRBV7-9 and TRBJ2-3; 8 bases align to TRBD1. V shed 1 base and J 6 bases; nucleotides not matched to a gene: 9. This CDR3 contains 16 residues. Germline V gives CDR1 SEHNR, CDR2 FQNEAQ (reference sequence).

This sequence joins TRBV14 and TRBJ1-2; D remains unclear. The CDR3 totals 13 residues. Trimming pared 1 base from V and 1 base from J, leaving 4 bases between. Germline V gene lookup returns CDR1 SGHDN and CDR2 FVKESK. CDR3 loop: CASSQGLNYGYTF. The CDR3 coding sequence is TGTGCCAGCAGCCAAGGGCTTAACTATGGCTACACCTTC. Full variable domain (remainder filled in from reference TRBV14 and TRBJ1-2): EAGVTQFPSHSVIEKGQTVTLRCDPISGHDNLYWYRRVMGKEIKFLLHFVKESKQDESGMPNNRFLAERTGGTYSTLKVQPAELEDSGVYFCASSQGLNYGYTFGSGTRLTVV.

In its sample, this clone was seen once. This chain links TRBV19 with TRBJ2-1; D is possibly TRBD1 (6 bases). V was shortened by 3 bases and J by 4 bases, with 16 bases between the two germline ends. Germline V gene data show CDR1 as LNHDA and CDR2 as SQIVND (reference sequence). The CDR3 runs 16 residues. As DNA, the CDR3 is TGTGCCAGTAGTATCGAAGGGGGACCTTTTTACAATGAGCAGTTCTTC. Translated, it gives CASSIEGGPFYNEQFF.

This chain connects TRBV6-4 to TRBJ2-1; D remains unclear. The length of the CDR3 is 13 residues. CDR1 is MRHNA and CDR2 is SNTAGT in the germline V gene. V lost 2 bases to trimming and J lost 7 bases, with 9 bases between them. CDR3 DNA sequence: TGTGCCAGCAGTGACCATCCGACTAATGAGCAGTTCTTC. Protein: CASSDHPTNEQFF.

This clone was seen more than once but under ten times. The rearrangement uses TRBV9 and TRBJ2-5; 7 positions agree with TRBD1. The ends lost 3 bases at V and 4 bases at J; junction bases unmatched: 9. CDR1 SGDLS and CDR2 YYNGEE come from the germline V gene. The CDR3 contains 15 residues. The DNA for the CDR3 is TGTGCCAGCAGCGCCCCCGGGACAGCAAGAGAGACCCAGTACTTC. Translation gives CASSAPGTARETQYF.

The chain carries TRBV11-2 and TRBJ2-5, with 7 bases matching TRBD1. The V gene end was trimmed by 7 bases and the J gene end by 1 base; junction bases not matched to a gene: 6. Germline CDR1 reads SGHAT; CDR2 reads FQNNGV. The CDR3 spans 14 residues. DNA for the CDR3: TGTGCCAGCACCGCGACAGGGAGCCAAGAGACCCAGTACTTC. This codes for CASTATGSQETQYF.

This clone is a singleton in its sample. The junction differs from germline at one of its ends, possibly a read error. J is TRBJ2-5 and V is TRBV7-7, with 9 bases identical to TRBD2. CDR1 is SSHAT, CDR2 FNYEAQ, per germline (reference sequence). This CDR3 region has 16 residues. The CDR3 DNA sequence: TGTGCTAGCAGCTTAGGGCTAGCGGGGTTACAAGAGACCCAGTACTTC. This gives the protein CASSLGLAGLQETQYF.

The chain has TRBV6-5 and TRBJ2-7; 7 bases map to TRBD1. CDR3 length: 15 amino acids. CDR1 is MNHEY, CDR2 SVGAGI, per germline. V was pared by 0 bases and J by 0 bases, with 2 bases of the junction left unmatched. The CDR3 spells CASSYSQGSSYEQYF. For the CDR3, the DNA is TGTGCCAGCAGTTACTCACAGGGGAGCTCCTACGAGCAGTACTTC.

This clone appeared a single time. The chain is built from TRBV3-1 (or the pseudogene TRBV3-2) and TRBJ1-2; D call uncertain. CDR3 length equals 15 residues. Germline V gene data show CDR1 as LGHDT and CDR2 as YNNKEL (reference sequence). Trimming removed 5 bases at V and 3 bases at J, with 16 bases between. CDR3 region: CASSFAAVRDYGYTF. Written as DNA, the CDR3 is TGTGCCAGCAGCTTCGCGGCCGTTCGGGACTATGGCTACACCTTC.

This chain connects TRBV14 to TRBJ2-7; 8 bases align to TRBD1. Per germline, CDR1 SGHDN and CDR2 FVKESK. J lost 10 bases, V lost 0 bases, and 5 bases had no gene match. The CDR3 consists of 13 residues. CDR3 coding DNA: TGTGCCAGCAGCCAAGAACCAGGGACAGGCCAGTACTTC. This translates into CASSQEPGTGQYF.

This chain links TRBV3-1 (or the pseudogene TRBV3-2) with TRBJ1-5; D ambiguous. In germline, CDR1 is LGHDT, CDR2 YNNKEL (reference sequence). Trimming cost V 4 bases and J 8 bases, with 15 bases left between them. CDR3 length: 14 residues. The CDR3 bases are TGTGCCAGCAGCCTTCGGGGTGGAACCGAGCCCCAGCATTTT. Translation gives CASSLRGGTEPQHF.

This clone was detected once. The V gene is TRBV7-9, the J gene TRBJ1-2, with D hard to call. The CDR3 is 16 residues long. Germline V gene lookup returns CDR1 SEHNR and CDR2 FQNEAQ (reference sequence). V dropped 2 bases and J dropped 6 bases, with 19 bases sitting between them. The DNA for the CDR3 is TGTGCCAGCAGCTTATTTCCCAGCGTCCCCCCGGATGGCTACACCTTC. It specifies CASSLFPSVPPDGYTF.